Reported below is one TCR beta chain. These data originate in a study of blood T cell repertoires in COVID-19. Produced via immunoSEQ multiplex PCR; TCRdb's table is partial and in-frame only. This table has 60,000 to 70,000 clones, about 86% appearing once. This CDR3 contains 12 residues. From germline, CDR1 is SEHNR and CDR2 FQNEAQ (reference sequence). The V gene lost 4 bases and the J gene lost 1 base, with 4 bases spanning the gap. This TCR derives from a man aged 50 to 60 with active COVID-19. The V gene is TRBV7-9, the J gene TRBJ2-5; D is ambiguous. Source material: peripheral blood. CDR3 nucleotides: TGTGCCAGCAGCTATAGCCAAGAGACCCAGTACTTC. Protein: CASSYSQETQYF. Full variable domain (outside the CDR3, taken from reference TRBV7-9 and TRBJ2-5): DTGVSQNPRHKITKRGQNVTFRCDPISEHNRLYWYRQTLGQGPEFLTYFQNEAQLEKSRLLSDRFSAERPKGSFSTLEIQRTEQGDSAMYLCASSYSQETQYFGPGTRLLVL.